The entry below gives a single TCR beta chain sequence along with its context. Some clones are missing from TCRdb's copy, which holds only in-frame ones; the method was immunoSEQ multiplex PCR. The sample has some 250,000 clones, approximately 88% seen once; the top ten hold about 10%. This sample was included in a study of Ad26.COV2.S vaccination and SARS-CoV-2 variants. Documented treatment: about 20 received Ad26.COV2.S at low or high dose, single or two shots; roughly five received placebo; per-sample allocation not given. The samples date from day 63 after the first vaccine or placebo injection. The receptor's source is a person between 18 and 65 years old who received the Ad26.COV2.S COVID-19 vaccine or a placebo. The sample here was peripheral blood, taken in a trial of Ad26.COV2.S vaccine versus placebo.

The DNA for the CDR3 is TGTGCCAGCAGCTTAGCGGGGGCTGGAGGCTACACCTTC. As protein: CASSLAGAGGYTF. J is TRBJ1-2 and V is TRBV7-2; D may be TRBD1 (6 bases). This CDR3 contains 13 residues. V lost 0 bases to trimming and J lost 8 bases, with 10 bases between them. CDR1 is SGHTA and CDR2 is FQGNSA in the germline V gene.